This T cell receptor (beta chain) came from a study of regulatory T cells in long-lasting Graves disease. This clonotype was recorded many times. Time point defined: persistent/refractory GD, antithyroid drugs over 5 years with positive TRAb. PBMC-derived RNA was used for the TCR library. CDR1 is DFQATT and CDR2 is SNEGSKA in the germline V gene (reference sequence). CDR3 length: 15 residues. Trimming left V 1 base short and J 5 bases short, with 15 bases between. Through Arm-PCR of CDR3 regions and iRepertoire HTBI primers, TCR beta libraries were built. TCRdb passed the multiplex PCR reads through MiXCR, listing each CDR3 protein once. This sample yields roughly 430,000 distinct CDR3 sequences, of which about 21% are seen a single time; 13% to 15% belongs to the top ten.

This TCR derives from a female donor with Graves disease. The J gene is TRBJ1-5, the V gene TRBV20-1; no definite D call. Sequencing used peripheral blood mononuclear cells (PBMCs), obtained when the disease was refractory, from a patient treated with antithyroid drugs. In nucleotides, the CDR3 is TGCAGTGCTAGAGTAGGCATCGGTCGGTATCAGCCCCAGCATTTT. It codes for CSARVGIGRYQPQHF.